A selection of T cell receptor beta chains follows, all from one sample in a study of CD8 T cells in cerebrospinal fluid in Alzheimer's disease. TCRdb reprocessed the 10x single-cell sequencing reads and reports one entry per CDR3 protein, with no DNA. The sample table sets out about 1,400 distinct CDR3 sequences. Sequencing input: cerebrospinal fluid. The receptors originated from a human donor with mild cognitive impairment. Each CDR3 is given with its conserved first and last residue. A row's size may be missing; if present it is once, few, many or a size class.

TRBJ2-2,large,TRBV10-2,CASRERAGELFF
TRBJ2-3,medium-sized,TRBV15,CATRRGGTDTQYF
TRBJ2-1,large,TRBV5-1,CASSPRDKHEQFF
TRBJ2-5,medium-sized,TRBV29-1,CSVNLPGAAAQYF
TRBJ1-1,medium-sized,TRBV5-6,CASSLGLLTNTEAFF
TRBJ2-1,medium-sized,TRBV19,CASSIVPVLGEQFF
TRBJ1-6,large,TRBV7-6,CASSPGQTNSPLHF
TRBJ1-1,medium-sized,TRBV28,CASRLTGSEAFF
TRBJ2-7,medium-sized,TRBV6-5,CASSLTGRYEQYF
TRBJ1-2,.,TRBV3-2,CASSQDRDNTF
TRBJ2-7,medium-sized,TRBV7-4,CASSPVIPRGAYEQYF
TRBJ2-1,.,TRBV5-4,CASSLELEIAYNEQFF
TRBJ1-2,medium-sized,TRBV6-6,CASSYVDSTGYTF
TRBJ2-3,large,TRBV11-2,CASSFPSTDTQYF
TRBJ2-5,medium-sized,TRBV5-1,CASSSGPQETQYF
TRBJ1-1,medium-sized,TRBV5-4,CASSRGGENTEAFF
TRBJ2-2,medium-sized,TRBV20-1,CSARNFGGVGTGELFF
TRBJ1-4,large,TRBV2,CASRQTATNEKLFF
TRBJ2-7,large,TRBV21-1,CASSIPGQGPYEQYF
TRBJ2-1,large,TRBV7-2,CASSSYRGGLDEQFF
TRBJ2-1,medium-sized,TRBV20-1,CSAWAPGGLEIDEQFF
TRBJ1-2,medium-sized,TRBV3-2,CASGREIYGYTF
TRBJ1-6,medium-sized,TRBV27,CASSLSHSSYSPLHF
TRBJ1-1,medium-sized,TRBV6-5,CASSYPGAGTEAFF
TRBJ1-5,medium-sized,TRBV6-2/TRBV6-3,CASRQGAQPQHF
TRBJ2-5,medium-sized,TRBV11-2,CASSLEGPQYF
TRBJ2-3,medium-sized,TRBV30,CAWTLGLPLGDTQYF
TRBJ2-3,medium-sized,TRBV11-2,CASFPSTDTQYF
TRBJ2-5,.,TRBV6-1,CASSQRGQGKETQYF
TRBJ2-2,medium-sized,TRBV24-1,CATSVPGGNTGELFF
TRBJ1-5,medium-sized,TRBV7-2,CASSLYRSQPQHF
TRBJ2-5,.,TRBV5-4,CASSVAGGETQYF
TRBJ1-1,large,TRBV5-1,CASSFGGLDMNTEAFF
TRBJ2-5,medium-sized,TRBV6-2/TRBV6-3,CASGFQVGGGLFGEETQYF
TRBJ1-1,medium-sized,TRBV3-1,CASSQDPAGEAFF
TRBJ2-5,medium-sized,TRBV11-2,CASSFLGQAQETQYF
TRBJ1-1,medium-sized,TRBV6-6,CASSYSGGMNTEAFF
TRBJ2-1,medium-sized,TRBV19,CASSSDRSSYNEQFF
TRBJ1-4,medium-sized,TRBV11-2,CASSLEDRGWEKLFF
TRBJ2-1,.,TRBV7-2,CASRLAGGNEQFF
TRBJ2-3,.,TRBV19,CASSIAGRGTDTQYF
TRBJ2-5,medium-sized,TRBV5-1,CASARPGGETQYF
TRBJ2-7,medium-sized,TRBV7-9,CASEDRALGEQYF
TRBJ2-5,medium-sized,TRBV19,CATQDRNQETQYF
TRBJ1-4,large,TRBV9,CASSVTGGVFTNEKLFF
TRBJ2-5,medium-sized,TRBV6-5,CASTTPGLRGETQYF